These 30 T cell receptor beta chains were sequenced from one sample in a study of shared clonotypes between healthy human individuals. Measured with immunoSEQ multiplex PCR; TCRdb has only the in-frame clones, and not every one. The data show some 680,000 clones, around 73% seen once. The material sequenced was memory CD4+ T cells sorted from blood. Subset described: CD45RA-negative fraction. The source is a young woman in good health.

The table lists this clone with many counts. The chain joins TRBV7-2 to TRBJ1-3; the D is unclear. The ends were cut back, 2 bases at V and 0 bases at J, with 8 bases in the middle. Germline assignment: CDR1 SGHTA and CDR2 FQGNSA. The CDR3 covers 15 residues. The CDR3 here is CASSLSLGSGNTIYF. CDR3 coding DNA: TGTGCCAGCAGCTTATCCCTAGGCTCTGGAAACACCATATATTTT.

On this clone itself: This sample includes further DNA sequences coding for the same CDR3. The rearrangement uses TRBV18 and TRBJ2-2; no reliable D call. Germline lookup yields CDR1 KGHSH and CDR2 LQKENI. CDR3 length equals 14 residues. V dropped 2 bases and J dropped 4 bases, with 8 bases sitting between them. The CDR3 nucleotides are TGTGCCAGCTCACCAGGGCTGTCCACCGGGGAGCTGTTTTTT. Amino acids: CASSPGLSTGELFF.

The V gene is TRBV12-5, the J gene TRBJ2-2; D call uncertain. With 2 bases removed from V and 2 bases from J, the gap between germline ends came to 12 bases. The CDR3 sequence is 16 residues long. Germline values: CDR1 LGHNT, CDR2 FRNRAP. CDR3 DNA: TGTGCTAGTGGTTTGTGGTCAACCCTAAACACCGGGGAGCTGTTTTTT. Amino acid sequence: CASGLWSTLNTGELFF. The variable domain in full, with the rest retrieved from reference TRBV12-5 and TRBJ2-2, is DARVTQTPRHKVTEMGQEVTMRCQPILGHNTVFWYRQTMMQGLELLAYFRNRAPLDDSGMPKDRFSAEMPDATLATLKIQPSEPRDSAVYFCASGLWSTLNTGELFFGEGSRLTVL.

This rearrangement joins TRBV29-1 to TRBJ1-1; D gene unclear. Between the trimmed V and J ends, which lost 4 bases and 1 base, there was a span of 4 bases. Germline V gives CDR1 SQVTM, CDR2 ANQGSEA. The CDR3 has 11 amino acids. CDR3 sequence: CSVAKNTEAFF. The CDR3 nucleotides are TGCAGCGTTGCCAAGAACACTGAAGCTTTCTTT.

This clone was counted between two and nine times. The chain has TRBV5-5 and TRBJ1-3; no definite D call. This CDR3 has 16 residues. Germline V CDR1 and CDR2: SGHKS, YYEKEE (reference sequence). V dropped 0 bases and J dropped 0 bases, with 10 bases sitting between them. CDR3 amino acids: CASSLGGPGSGNTIYF. CDR3 in DNA: TGTGCCAGCAGCTTGGGTGGGCCCGGCTCTGGAAACACCATATATTTT.

The chain combines TRBV10-1 with TRBJ2-3; D might be TRBD2 (6 bases). There are 13 residues in the CDR3. Trimming left V 8 bases short and J 8 bases short, with 17 bases between. The germline gives CDR1 WNHNN, CDR2 SYGVQD (reference sequence). CDR3 coding DNA: TGCGCCAGCTCAACGGGAGTAAAGGCTACGCAGTATTTT. It yields the protein CASSTGVKATQYF.

This clone has more than one count but fewer than ten. V gene TRBV6-1 combines with J gene TRBJ1-4, with D perhaps matching TRBD1 (5 bases). V was pared by 0 bases and J by 2 bases, with 13 bases between. The CDR3 totals 17 residues. In germline, CDR1 is MNHNS, CDR2 SASEGT. The CDR3 coding sequence is TGTGCCAGCAGTGAAGCGTCTTCGACAGACACTAATGAAAAACTGTTTTTT. Translated: CASSEASSTDTNEKLFF.

CDR3 DNA sequence: TGTGCCAGCAGGTTAAGCACAGAAACCACCGGGGAGCTGTTTTTT. This sequence encodes CASRLSTETTGELFF. The J gene is TRBJ2-2, the V gene TRBV7-9, with no clear D. Germline lookup yields CDR1 SEHNR and CDR2 FQNEAQ (reference sequence). V was shortened by 6 bases and J by 4 bases, with 15 bases between the two germline ends. The CDR3 runs 15 residues.

The J gene is TRBJ2-1, the V gene TRBV5-1; 7 bases map to TRBD1. Germline trimming cut 0 bases from V and 7 bases from J; bases unmatched to any gene: 10. The CDR3 is 16 amino acids. Germline V gene data show CDR1 as SGHRS and CDR2 as YFSETQ. The CDR3 reads CASSLVKGGAGNEQFF. The CDR3 region has the DNA TGCGCCAGCAGCTTGGTCAAAGGGGGCGCGGGTAATGAGCAGTTCTTC.

This sequence joins TRBV25-1 and TRBJ1-2; TRBD1 matches 7 bases. Germline CDR1 reads MGHDK; CDR2 reads SYGVNS. With 1 base clipped from V and 5 bases from J, the junction kept 16 bases outside the gene matches. CDR3 length equals 18 residues. CDR3 in DNA: TGTGCCAGCAGTGAATCGTCGCGGACAGGCGACTTAGGGTATGGCTACACCTTC. Translation: CASSESSRTGDLGYGYTF.

This rearrangement joins TRBV25-1 to TRBJ2-3; 11 bases map to TRBD2. Trimming removed 2 bases from V and 6 bases from J; junction bases left unmatched: 10. This CDR3 region has 17 residues. CDR1 and CDR2 from the germline V gene are MGHDK and SYGVNS. The CDR3 DNA follows: TGTGCCAGCAGTGAAAAGACTAGCGGGACTAGGTGGGATACGCAGTATTTT. It specifies CASSEKTSGTRWDTQYF.

This clone was picked up a small number of times. V usage is TRBV5-1 and J usage is TRBJ1-2; D is possibly TRBD1 (6 bases). Trimming pared 1 base from V and 8 bases from J, leaving 15 bases between. Germline loops: CDR1 SGHRS, CDR2 YFSETQ. The CDR3 extends over 14 amino acids. The CDR3 loop reads CASSLTPGVDGYTF. The CDR3, as DNA: TGCGCCAGCAGCTTGACCCCAGGGGTGGACGGCTACACCTTC.

A few counts support this clone. The sample holds other DNA sequences that translate to the same CDR3. Here the CDR3 reads CASSSQETQYF. CDR3 in DNA: TGTGCCAGCAGCAGCCAAGAGACCCAGTACTTC. The rearrangement uses TRBV11-2 and TRBJ2-5, with unresolved D. The CDR3 has 11 amino acids. Germline V gene sequence: CDR1 SGHAT, CDR2 FQNNGV. Trimming removed 5 bases from V and 1 base from J, with 2 bases in between.

Remarks on this clone: One base away lies a much larger clone, so this may be a sequencing read error. The sample has other DNA sequences that encode this CDR3 too. V usage is TRBV7-9 and J usage is TRBJ2-5, with 8 bases identical to TRBD2. The CDR3 runs 14 residues. J gave up 4 bases and V 6 bases, and 7 bases lay outside the gene matches. Germline V lookup: CDR1 SEHNR, CDR2 FQNEAQ (reference sequence). CDR3 bases: TGTGCCAGCAGTGCCGGGGCGGGGGGAGAGACCCAGTACTTC. This translates into CASSAGAGGETQYF.

This chain connects TRBV4-1 to TRBJ2-4, with D maybe TRBD1 (6 bases). The CDR3 contains 17 residues. V lost 3 bases and J 2 bases, leaving 17 bases between the germline ends. From germline, CDR1 is MGHRA and CDR2 YSYEKL. The CDR3 bases are TGCGCCAGCAGCCAGGGACAAGCCTTCGGGCCCAAAAACATTCAGTACTTC. It is translated as CASSQGQAFGPKNIQYF.

The chain recombines TRBV5-4 with TRBJ2-5; the match to TRBD1 covers 9 bases. This CDR3 region has 15 residues. With V trimmed by 3 bases and J by 3 bases, 6 bases remained unmatched. The germline gives CDR1 SGHNT, CDR2 YYREEE (reference sequence). CDR3: CASSSGTGIKETQYF. The CDR3 DNA reads as TGTGCCAGCAGCTCCGGGACAGGGATTAAAGAGACCCAGTACTTC.

The rearrangement links TRBV6-1 to TRBJ2-7, with 10 bases lining up with TRBD2. The CDR3 length is 18 residues. Trimming cost V 1 base and J 4 bases; bases outside gene matches: 13. The germline CDR1 and CDR2 sequences are MNHNS and SASEGT. CDR3 coding DNA: TGTGCCAGCAGTGAAGTTGTCAAGGGGACTAGCGACCCTTACGAGCAGTACTTC. This gives the protein CASSEVVKGTSDPYEQYF.

The rearrangement links TRBV6-4 to TRBJ2-3; 14 bases align to TRBD2. The germline gives CDR1 MRHNA, CDR2 SNTAGT. V was clipped by 2 bases and J by 6 bases; unmatched bases: 7. The CDR3 runs to 17 residues. CDR3 bases: TGTGCCAGCAGTGACACCGGGACTAGCGGGAGTGGCGATACGCAGTATTTT. It specifies CASSDTGTSGSGDTQYF.

The chain joins TRBV6-4 to TRBJ1-2, with 8 positions matching TRBD1. This CDR3 has 15 residues. Germline V gene data show CDR1 as MRHNA and CDR2 as SNTAGT. Trimming at V came to 5 bases and at J to 7 bases, leaving 12 bases not matched to a gene. The CDR3 coding sequence is TGTGCCAGCAGTCAGCTAGACCAGGGGGCGAGTGGCTACACCTTC. It translates to CASSQLDQGASGYTF.

The chain uses TRBV5-6 and TRBJ2-2, with TRBD2 matching over 8 bases. The germline CDR1 and CDR2 sequences are SGHDT and YYEEEE. This CDR3 contains 16 residues. After removal of 2 bases from V and 0 bases from J, the junction contained 3 bases not matched to a gene. The CDR3 sequence is CASSLLAVANTGELFF. CDR3 nucleotide sequence: TGTGCCAGCAGCTTACTAGCGGTGGCGAACACCGGGGAGCTGTTTTTT.

This clone showed up just a few times. The rearrangement joins TRBV13 to TRBJ1-1, with TRBD1 identical over 8 bases. The CDR3 is 15 amino acids. With 4 bases clipped from V and 5 bases from J, the junction kept 9 bases outside the gene matches. Germline loops: CDR1 PRHDT, CDR2 FYEKMQ (reference sequence). The CDR3 sequence is CASSSRQTGETEAFF. CDR3 DNA: TGTGCCAGCAGCTCCCGACAGACAGGGGAGACTGAAGCTTTCTTT.

The gene calls are TRBV10-3 and TRBJ2-7; no clear D. The CDR3 consists of 13 residues. CDR1 is ENHRY, CDR2 SYGVKD, per germline. V was trimmed by 1 base and J by 2 bases, leaving 6 bases between them. CDR3 bases: TGTGCCATCAGTGAGTTCAGTACCTACGAGCAGTACTTC. Protein sequence: CAISEFSTYEQYF.

For this clone: Additional DNA sequences in this sample encode the identical CDR3. The J gene is TRBJ2-1, the V gene TRBV4-1, with 8 bases that match TRBD2. The CDR3 totals 15 residues. Looked up from germline, CDR1 is MGHRA and CDR2 is YSYEKL. V was clipped by 1 base and J by 4 bases; unmatched bases: 3. CDR3 sequence: CASSQVAGPYNEQFF. The DNA for the CDR3 is TGCGCCAGCAGCCAAGTAGCGGGGCCTTACAATGAGCAGTTCTTC.

This rearrangement joins TRBV28 to TRBJ1-5, with 8 bases lining up with TRBD1. The CDR3 consists of 15 residues. J gave up 4 bases and V 5 bases, and 7 bases lay outside the gene matches. Looked up from germline, CDR1 is MDHEN and CDR2 is SYDVKM. The chain's CDR3 is CASSPQDRVNQPQHF. In DNA form, the CDR3 reads TGTGCCAGCAGTCCACAGGACAGGGTAAATCAGCCCCAGCATTTT.

This clone was counted between two and nine times. The genes are TRBV30 and TRBJ2-5; D possibly corresponds to TRBD1 (6 bases). The J call could be wrong; TRBJ2-7 is a better fit for the DNA end. The CDR3 consists of 14 residues. Germline values: CDR1 GTSNPN, CDR2 SVGIG (reference sequence). This CDR3 reads CAWARARGAYEQYF. CDR3 bases: TGTGCCTGGGCACGCGCCAGGGGCGCTTACGAGCAGTACTTC.

The rearrangement links TRBV6-1 to TRBJ2-7, with D maybe TRBD1 (5 bases). The CDR3 sequence is 16 residues long. Per the germline V gene, CDR1 is MNHNS and CDR2 is SASEGT. The V end was cut by 1 base, the J end by 0 bases, with 13 bases between. The CDR3 here is CASSEEVGPSSYEQYF. CDR3 DNA sequence: TGTGCCAGCAGTGAAGAAGTGGGGCCAAGCTCCTACGAGCAGTACTTC.

This clone has a handful of counts. The V gene is TRBV4-2, the J gene TRBJ2-4, with unresolved D. The CDR3 covers 15 residues. The V end lost 0 bases, the J end lost 0 bases, and 6 bases lay between the germline ends. Germline loops: CDR1 LGHNA, CDR2 YNFKEQ. DNA for the CDR3: TGTGCCAGCAGCCAAGAGGCCGGAGCCAAAAACATTCAGTACTTC. Translated: CASSQEAGAKNIQYF.

The chain recombines TRBV7-8 with TRBJ2-5; the match to TRBD1 covers 8 bases. With V trimmed by 4 bases and J by 2 bases, 3 bases remained unmatched. The CDR3 runs 14 residues. Germline-derived CDR1 and CDR2 are SGHVS and FQNEAQ. CDR3 sequence: CASSYGQGQETQYF. In DNA form, the CDR3 reads TGTGCCAGCAGCTATGGACAGGGTCAAGAGACCCAGTACTTC.

The genes are TRBV28 and TRBJ1-1; maybe TRBD1 (6 bases). Germline loops: CDR1 MDHEN, CDR2 SYDVKM. The CDR3 contains 12 residues. Trimming took 6 bases from V and 6 from J, leaving 11 bases between them. The CDR3, as DNA: TGTGCCAGCAGCCAGGACAGATCTGAAGCTTTCTTT. The encoded protein is CASSQDRSEAFF. Full variable domain (outside the CDR3, taken from reference TRBV28 and TRBJ1-1): DVKVTQSSRYLVKRTGEKVFLECVQDMDHENMFWYRQDPGLGLRLIYFSYDVKMKEKGDIPEGYSVSREKKERFSLILESASTNQTSMYLCASSQDRSEAFFGQGTRLTVV.

The chain employs TRBV28 and TRBJ1-5, with a weak D call TRBD1 (6 bases). Germline V gives CDR1 MDHEN, CDR2 SYDVKM. CDR3 length: 11 amino acids. Trimming removed 4 bases at V and 8 bases at J, with 6 bases between. CDR3 sequence reads: CASSYREPQHF. CDR3 DNA sequence: TGTGCCAGCAGTTACAGGGAGCCCCAGCATTTT. The entire variable domain, with the rest obtained from reference TRBV28 and TRBJ1-5, is as follows: DVKVTQSSRYLVKRTGEKVFLECVQDMDHENMFWYRQDPGLGLRLIYFSYDVKMKEKGDIPEGYSVSREKKERFSLILESASTNQTSMYLCASSYREPQHFGDGTRLSIL.